This record looks at one T cell receptor (beta chain) sequence and its context. Its antigen remains undetermined. No base quality values were provided; no much bigger clone lies one nucleotide off. These data are taken from a study of cytomegalovirus exposure and HLA in healthy donors (dated by TCRdb to the late 2010s). Describing the broader study: According to an earlier analysis of 587 of the donors, about 179 million T cells yielded 100 million or so unique TCR beta sequences and about 300 Gb of sequence data. Roughly 300 gigabases of sequencing data and 70 million to 100 million unique TCR sequences made up an early release that covered about 640 HLA-typed donors. Of the 398 genotyped donors, approximately 80% were placed in the genetic ancestry cluster associated with self-reported Caucasian donors. The aim of the study was to test whether cataloging public T cell receptors could identify signatures of past pathogen exposure. Using immunosequencing, the study profiled T cell repertoires from fewer than 700 subjects and related those repertoires to cytomegalovirus serostatus. In addition to the first cohort of 666 subjects, a separate validation cohort of over 90 different subjects was used. To predict cytomegalovirus infection status, the study brought together high-throughput TCR immunosequencing, statistical association of individual TCRs with disease status, and machine learning. A later analysis re-analyzed previously published TCR beta repertoires from approximately 700 donors and added high-resolution HLA genotyping to study TCR occurrence patterns. The later analysis used no new phenotypic data to find candidate immune exposures, relying instead on TCR beta sequences and their occurrence across donors. In an earlier analysis of 587 of the donors, high-throughput TCR beta sequencing was used to judge whether each TCR beta V gene segment behaved as functional or pseudogenic. Donor age, sex, ethnicity and CMV serostatus were compiled alongside the repertoire data. In a later genetic analysis, genome-wide SNP genotypes for about three fifths of the roughly 670 donors were used, and that subset was treated as a discovery cohort. Every discovery cohort repertoire had been produced on one sequencing platform. Both class I and class II loci were covered by HLA typing, at four-digit resolution. The number of donors typed differed by locus, with roughly 620-640 for A, B, C, DRB1 and DQB1, 522 for DQA1, 600 to 610 for DPA1, and some 440 for DPB1. Several DR-DQ haplotypes were handled as single units for association and clustering, since linkage in the cohort was strong. Among some 410 genotyped donors of the cohort, an average of about 240,000 unique TCR beta nucleotide sequences were sequenced per donor, roughly 20% of them non-productive. The full study reports these points: A later analysis found that TCR association rates varied across HLA loci, with DRB1 alleles showing the most associated TCRs and HLA-C alleles the fewest. A cluster of highly shared sequence variants was judged likely to be a technical artifact of the sequencing pipeline. In this cohort, only TCR beta chains were sequenced, and detectable features were limited by the absence of alpha or paired-chain data. The classifier was reported to diagnose cytomegalovirus status with high specificity and sensitivity in both the original cohort and the validation cohort. Correlated functional status among segregating V segments might be attributable to linkage disequilibrium, but an unknown experimental factor could not be ruled out. Three of the identified cytomegalovirus-associated TCR beta chains were confirmed in vitro to be specific for cytomegalovirus antigens. An earlier analysis of approximately 600 of the donors showed that most TCR beta V segments appeared in productive rearrangements either about 87% or about 30% of the time, which broadly matched IMGT annotations. A later analysis found that HLA-associated TCR beta chains were more clonally expanded and had lower generation probabilities than equally common non-associated chains. For the cohort, immune exposure information was limited to CMV serostatus. The earlier analysis of approximately 560 of the donors excluded 15 to 20 rarely observed V segments, including chromosome 9 orphons, because counts were too low. Because HLA typing was missing for some donors at each locus, association tests included only the typed subset. According to a later analysis, most CMV-associated TCR beta chains appeared to be HLA-restricted, and the HLA associations seemed to be driven largely by CMV exposure. The authors suggested that the approach could potentially be generalized to other disease states and immunological phenotypes. A later genetic analysis associated a missense DCLRE1C variant with V-gene and J-gene trimming of TCR beta chains, and an independent cohort replicated the association. Presence/absence analyses assumed roughly uniform sequencing depth across donors, an assumption that may not hold. According to a later genetic analysis, donors in an Asian-associated ancestry cluster had fewer N-insertions in productive TCRs than the approximately 630-donor mean. Specific HLA alleles were associated with more than 15,000 TCR beta sequences at a false discovery rate of 0.05 in a later analysis. Some IMGT-functional V segments, including TRBV6-2 and TRBV6-3, could not be distinguished by the 87-base-pair reads and were therefore excluded. While some public TCRs were present in many individuals, most TCR sequences turned up only very rarely across donors. According to a later analysis, parvovirus B19, influenza, CMV and Epstein-Barr virus appeared linked to several top co-occurrence clusters. When HLA alleles, especially DR and DQ, strongly co-occurred, attributing TCR associations to individual alleles was difficult. A further reported finding was that TCR beta sequences accurately predicted the HLA-A and HLA-B alleles for most subjects in the first cohort. A total of roughly 160 TCR beta chains were listed by the study as associated with cytomegalovirus.

V is cut by 4 bases and J by 4 bases, and the space between the germline ends is 15 bases. The germline V gene sets CDR1 to SGHTA and CDR2 to FQGTGA. The CDR3 holds 15 amino acids from the cysteine to the phenylalanine. Just the 45-base CDR3 DNA is kept, in frame starting at base 1. The cohort consisted of 600 to 750 healthy bone marrow donors. Cohort members were all nominally healthy when sampled, although unrecorded immune exposures were likely present. The donor tested CMV seronegative, placing the donor among the 350 to 400 seronegative members of the cohort. Every donor gave a peripheral blood sample, and the peripheral blood mononuclear cells from that sample were used for TCR beta sequencing. Genomic DNA extraction from the blood cell samples was performed with the Qiagen DNeasy Blood Extraction Kit. Libraries were prepared through the immunoSEQ multiplex PCR assay. A mixture of 60 forward primers for TCR Vbeta segments and 13 reverse primers for TCR Jbeta segments was used in the multiplex PCR. A multiplex PCR assay on genomic DNA amplified the CDR3 region of rearranged TCR beta genes. The Illumina HiSeq System was used to sequence the amplified TCR beta libraries as 87-base-pair reads. The source study handled its data this way. Across the 500 to 700 repertoires, a later analysis counted approximately 83 million unique TCR beta chains, about 10 million of which were shared by at least two donors. Raw reads were error-corrected and collapsed into unique sequences with a nearest-neighbor algorithm that merged closely related sequences to remove PCR and sequencing errors. V, D and J gene segments were assigned by aligning CDR3 sequences to IMGT reference sequences. For a sequence to be retained, a match of at least six nucleotides to both a V gene segment and a J gene segment was required. Rearrangements were classified as productive when the CDR3 lacked stop codons and remained in frame with V and J, and all other rearrangements were classified as non-productive. Following IMGT convention, CDR3 was defined as the stretch from the second conserved V-encoded cysteine up to the conserved J-encoded phenylalanine. The earlier analysis of 587 of the donors excluded sequences that lacked an unambiguous match to a single V gene segment. An earlier analysis of around 600 of the donors classified V segments as functional when productive rearrangements were above 56.7% and as segregating when the standard deviation between donors was above 5%. A statistical classification framework was built for diagnosing cytomegalovirus status from the catalog of TCR beta chain sequences. In a later analysis, TCR nucleotide sequences were compared against IMGT/GENE-DB human TR gene sequences so that V and J genes could be assigned. In a later analysis, CDR3 sequences and most-parsimonious VDJ recombination scenarios were assigned using the TCRdist pipeline. In a later analysis, every TCR beta chain was defined by the combination of its CDR3 amino acid sequence and its V-gene family, and reads without a unique V-gene family were dropped. In a later analysis, approximately 640 highly shared, low-generation-probability nucleotide sequences were removed to address suspected cross-contamination and a sequencing artifact. A later analysis calculated a clonal expansion index for each public chain from normalized within-repertoire ranks of inferred template counts. In a later analysis, generation probabilities were computed using a VDJ recombination model fitted to out-of-frame rearrangements, and the results were checked against IGoR. Hypergeometric tests were used in a later analysis to score TCR-TCR, TCR-HLA and TCR-CMV co-occurrence, with a repertoire-size bias correction applied to the TCR pairs. In a later analysis, false discovery rates were estimated by permuting HLA or CMV assignments 20 times. In a later analysis, co-occurring TCRs were grouped with DBSCAN, and TCRdist sequence similarity was added when clustering was performed within HLA-allele-positive subsets. For co-occurrence clustering, repertoires with fewer than 30,000 or more than 120,000 public chains were excluded, along with four to six repertoires with anomalous nucleotide sharing. TCRdb provides this immuneACCESS table in a form limited to in-frame rearrangements. Some clones are lacking; in checked studies, under half of them reflect an unresolved V gene, and why the rest are absent is not known. V, J and clone size reflect that table, while D and trimming were determined from the DNA. A total of 200,000 to 250,000 clones appear in this sample, almost 80% of them only once. Approximately 3.8% of the sample comes from the top ten.

This clonotype was sampled from a male donor in good health and CMV-seronegative. The sequence links TRBV7-3 to TRBJ2-3; perhaps TRBD2 is the D gene, with 7 bases matching. The sample taken for sequencing was PBMCs. CDR3 loop: CASSSTGRGADTQYF. The DNA sequence follows: TGTGCCAGCAGCTCTACAGGGAGGGGCGCAGATACGCAGTATTTT.